A single TCR beta chain is shown here with its context. The V and J ends lost 4 bases and 7 bases, in that order; junction bases with no gene match: 8. The germline CDR1 and CDR2 sequences are MDHEN and SYDVKM. CDR3 length: 16 residues. Measured with immunoSEQ multiplex PCR; TCRdb has only the in-frame clones, and not every one. This sample yields roughly 110,000 clones, of which about 64% are seen a single time; approximately 0.9% belongs to the top ten. This specimen belongs to a study of blood T cell repertoires in COVID-19. Study at large: COVID-19 samples, acute and convalescent, were from the United States, Italy and Spain.

This clonotype was obtained from a human donor with acute or convalescent COVID-19. The donor label of this sample is uncertain. Sequenced: peripheral blood. The chain uses TRBV28 and TRBJ1-6; 9 nucleotides align to TRBD1. The CDR3: CASSSPGTGTNSPLHF. In DNA, the CDR3 is TGTGCCAGCAGTTCCCCCGGGACAGGGACGAATTCACCCCTCCACTTT.